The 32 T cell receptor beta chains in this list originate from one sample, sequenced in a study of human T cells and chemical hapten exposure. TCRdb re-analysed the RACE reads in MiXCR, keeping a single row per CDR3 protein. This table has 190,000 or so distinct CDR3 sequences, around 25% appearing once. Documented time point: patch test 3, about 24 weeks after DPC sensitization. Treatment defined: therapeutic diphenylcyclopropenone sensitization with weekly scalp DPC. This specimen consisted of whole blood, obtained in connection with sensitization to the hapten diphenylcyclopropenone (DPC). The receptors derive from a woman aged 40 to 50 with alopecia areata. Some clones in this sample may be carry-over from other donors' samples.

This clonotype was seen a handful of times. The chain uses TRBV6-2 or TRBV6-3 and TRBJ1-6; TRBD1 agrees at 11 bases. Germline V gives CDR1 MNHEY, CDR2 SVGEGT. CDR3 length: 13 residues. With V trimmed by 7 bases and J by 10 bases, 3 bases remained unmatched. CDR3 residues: CASKGQGESPLHF. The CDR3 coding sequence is TGTGCCAGCAAGGGACAGGGGGAATCACCCCTCCACTTT.

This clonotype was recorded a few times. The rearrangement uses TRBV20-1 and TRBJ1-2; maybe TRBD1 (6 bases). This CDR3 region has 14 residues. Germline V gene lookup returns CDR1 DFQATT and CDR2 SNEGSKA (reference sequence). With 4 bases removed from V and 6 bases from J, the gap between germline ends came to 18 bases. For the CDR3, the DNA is TGCAGTGCTACCCCCTCGGGCAGGGGAAATGGCTACACCTTC. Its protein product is CSATPSGRGNGYTF.

CDR3 DNA sequence: TGTGCCAGCAGTTTGACGGCGAACACCGGGGAGCTGTTTTTT. Translation: CASSLTANTGELFF. J is TRBJ2-2 and V is TRBV7-3; no clear D gene. The CDR3 spans 14 residues. Deletions cut 6 bases from V and 0 bases from J, with 8 bases between. Germline V gives CDR1 SGHTA, CDR2 FQGTGA.

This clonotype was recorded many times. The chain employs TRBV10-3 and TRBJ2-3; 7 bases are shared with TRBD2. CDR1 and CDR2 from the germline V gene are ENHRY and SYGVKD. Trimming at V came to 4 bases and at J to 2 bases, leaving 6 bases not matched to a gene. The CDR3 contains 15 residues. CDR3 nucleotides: TGTGCCATCAGTGGCCTGACTAGCACCACAGATACGCAGTATTTT. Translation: CAISGLTSTTDTQYF.

The CDR3: CSARESGRTQYF. The CDR3 coding sequence is TGCAGTGCTAGAGAAAGCGGGAGGACGCAGTATTTT. The V call is TRBV20-1, the J call TRBJ2-3; the match to TRBD2 covers 9 bases. The CDR3 has 12 amino acids. From germline, CDR1 is DFQATT and CDR2 SNEGSKA (reference sequence). V lost 0 bases and J lost 9; bases outside the gene matches: 1.

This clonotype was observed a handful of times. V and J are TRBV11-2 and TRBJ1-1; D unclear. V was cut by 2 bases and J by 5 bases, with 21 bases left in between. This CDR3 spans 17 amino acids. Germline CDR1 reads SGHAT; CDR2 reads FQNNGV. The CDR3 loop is CASSLLGRTGLGTEAFF. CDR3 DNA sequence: TGTGCCAGCAGCTTATTAGGGCGGACGGGGTTGGGGACTGAAGCTTTCTTT.

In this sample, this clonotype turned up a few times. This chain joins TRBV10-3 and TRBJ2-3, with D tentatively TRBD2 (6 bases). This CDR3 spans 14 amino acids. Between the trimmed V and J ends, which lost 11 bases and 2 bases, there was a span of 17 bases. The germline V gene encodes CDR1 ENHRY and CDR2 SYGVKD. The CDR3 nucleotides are TGTGCCGTAGCCGGGACTGGCTACACAGATACGCAGTATTTT. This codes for CAVAGTGYTDTQYF.

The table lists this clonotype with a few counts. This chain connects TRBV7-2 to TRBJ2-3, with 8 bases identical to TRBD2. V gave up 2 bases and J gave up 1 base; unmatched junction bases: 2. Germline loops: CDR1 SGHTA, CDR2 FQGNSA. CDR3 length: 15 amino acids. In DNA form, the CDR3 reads TGTGCCAGCAGCTTACAAGCGGGGGGCACAGATACGCAGTATTTT. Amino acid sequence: CASSLQAGGTDTQYF.

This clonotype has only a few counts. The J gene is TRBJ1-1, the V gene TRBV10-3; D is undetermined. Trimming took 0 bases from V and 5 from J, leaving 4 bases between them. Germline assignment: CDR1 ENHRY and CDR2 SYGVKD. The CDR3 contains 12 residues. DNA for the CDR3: TGTGCCATCAGTGAGTCAGGGACTGAAGCTTTCTTT. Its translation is CAISESGTEAFF.

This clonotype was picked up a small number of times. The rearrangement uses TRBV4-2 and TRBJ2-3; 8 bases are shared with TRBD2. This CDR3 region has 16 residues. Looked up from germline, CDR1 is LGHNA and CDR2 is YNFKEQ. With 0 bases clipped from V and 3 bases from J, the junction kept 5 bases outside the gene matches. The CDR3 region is CASSQETGGRTDTQYF. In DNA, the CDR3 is TGTGCCAGCAGCCAAGAAACGGGAGGGCGGACAGATACGCAGTATTTT.

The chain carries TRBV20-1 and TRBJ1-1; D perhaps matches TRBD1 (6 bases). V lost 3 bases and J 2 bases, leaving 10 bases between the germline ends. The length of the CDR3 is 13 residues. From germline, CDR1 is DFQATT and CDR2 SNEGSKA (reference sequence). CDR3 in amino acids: CSARDSSNTEAFF. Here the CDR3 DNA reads TGCAGTGCTAGGGACAGCTCAAACACTGAAGCTTTCTTT.

For the CDR3, the DNA is TGCAGTGCTCCCAAGGCTAGCGGGGACTACGAGCAGTACTTC. Translated, it gives CSAPKASGDYEQYF. V and J are TRBV20-1 and TRBJ2-7; 9 nucleotides align to TRBD2. Trimming removed 5 bases from V and 3 bases from J; junction bases left unmatched: 8. Germline V gene data show CDR1 as DFQATT and CDR2 as SNEGSKA (reference sequence). The CDR3 is 14 amino acids.

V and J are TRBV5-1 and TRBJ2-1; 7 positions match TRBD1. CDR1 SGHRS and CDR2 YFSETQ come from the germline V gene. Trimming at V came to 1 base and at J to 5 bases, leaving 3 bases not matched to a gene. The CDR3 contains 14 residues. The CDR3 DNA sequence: TGCGCCAGCAGCTTGAGGGGACAGAACAATGAGCAGTTCTTC. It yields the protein CASSLRGQNNEQFF.

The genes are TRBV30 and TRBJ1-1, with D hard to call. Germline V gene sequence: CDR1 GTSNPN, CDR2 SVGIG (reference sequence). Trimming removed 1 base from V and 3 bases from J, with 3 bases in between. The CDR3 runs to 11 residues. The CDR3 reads CAWSGYTEAFF. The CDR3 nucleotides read TGTGCCTGGAGTGGGTACACTGAAGCTTTCTTT.

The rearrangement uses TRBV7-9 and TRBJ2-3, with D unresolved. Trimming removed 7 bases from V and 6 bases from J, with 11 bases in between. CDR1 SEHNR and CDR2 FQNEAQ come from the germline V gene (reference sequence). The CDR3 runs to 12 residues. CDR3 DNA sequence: TGTGCCAGCACCCTAACGATGGATACGCAGTATTTT. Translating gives CASTLTMDTQYF.

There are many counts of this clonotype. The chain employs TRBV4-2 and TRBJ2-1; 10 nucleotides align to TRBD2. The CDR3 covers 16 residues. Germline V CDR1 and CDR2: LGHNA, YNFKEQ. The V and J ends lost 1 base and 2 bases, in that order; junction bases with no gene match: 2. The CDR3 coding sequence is TGTGCCAGCAGCCAAGTACTAGCGGGGACCTACAATGAGCAGTTCTTC. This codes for CASSQVLAGTYNEQFF.

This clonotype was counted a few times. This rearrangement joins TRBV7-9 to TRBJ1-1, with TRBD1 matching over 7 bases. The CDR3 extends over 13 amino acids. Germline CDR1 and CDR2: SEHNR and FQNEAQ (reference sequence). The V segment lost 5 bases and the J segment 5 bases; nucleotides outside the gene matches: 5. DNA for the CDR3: TGTGCCAGCAGCCCATCAGGGGGAACTGAAGCTTTCTTT. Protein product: CASSPSGGTEAFF.

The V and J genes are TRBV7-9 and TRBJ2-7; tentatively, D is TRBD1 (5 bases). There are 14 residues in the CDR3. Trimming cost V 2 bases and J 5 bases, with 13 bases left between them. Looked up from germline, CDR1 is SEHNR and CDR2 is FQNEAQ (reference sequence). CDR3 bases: TGTGCCAGCAGCTTATCCTCAGGGCTGCACGAGCAGTACTTC. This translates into CASSLSSGLHEQYF.

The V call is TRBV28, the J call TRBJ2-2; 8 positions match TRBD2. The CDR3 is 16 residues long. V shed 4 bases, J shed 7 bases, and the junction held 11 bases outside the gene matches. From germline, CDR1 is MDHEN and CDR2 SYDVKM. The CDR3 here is CASSSSLAGGGGELFF. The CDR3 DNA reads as TGTGCCAGCAGTTCCTCCCTGGCGGGAGGAGGCGGGGAGCTGTTTTTT.

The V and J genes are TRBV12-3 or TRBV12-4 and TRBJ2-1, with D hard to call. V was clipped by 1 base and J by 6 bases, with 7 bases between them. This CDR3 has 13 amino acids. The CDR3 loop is CASSLDHTNEQFF. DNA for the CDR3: TGTGCCAGCAGTTTAGACCACACCAATGAGCAGTTCTTC.

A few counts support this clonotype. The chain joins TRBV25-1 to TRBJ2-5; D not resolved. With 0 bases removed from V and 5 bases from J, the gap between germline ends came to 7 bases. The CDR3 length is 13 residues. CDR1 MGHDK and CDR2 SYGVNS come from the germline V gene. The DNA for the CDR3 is TGTGCCAGCAGTGAATATACCCCGGAGACCCAGTACTTC. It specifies CASSEYTPETQYF.

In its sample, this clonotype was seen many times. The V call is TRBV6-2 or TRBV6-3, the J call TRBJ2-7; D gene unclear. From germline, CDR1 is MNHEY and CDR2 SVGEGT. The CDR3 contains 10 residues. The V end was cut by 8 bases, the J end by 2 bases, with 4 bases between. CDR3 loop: CASGTYEQYF. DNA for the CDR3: TGTGCCAGCGGAACCTACGAGCAGTACTTC.

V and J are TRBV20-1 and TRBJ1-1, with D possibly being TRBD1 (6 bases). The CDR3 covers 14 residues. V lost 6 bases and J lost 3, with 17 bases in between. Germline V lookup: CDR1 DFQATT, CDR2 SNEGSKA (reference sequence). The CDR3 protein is CSAPKQGSDTEAFF. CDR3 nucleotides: TGCAGTGCCCCAAAACAGGGTTCGGACACTGAAGCTTTCTTT.

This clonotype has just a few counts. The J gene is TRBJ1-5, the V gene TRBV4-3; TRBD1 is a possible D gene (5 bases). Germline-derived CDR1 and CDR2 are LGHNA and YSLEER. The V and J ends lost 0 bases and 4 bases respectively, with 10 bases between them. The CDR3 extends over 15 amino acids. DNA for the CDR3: TGCGCCAGCAGCCAAGACCGGGGCCCGAATCAGCCCCAGCATTTT. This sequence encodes CASSQDRGPNQPQHF.

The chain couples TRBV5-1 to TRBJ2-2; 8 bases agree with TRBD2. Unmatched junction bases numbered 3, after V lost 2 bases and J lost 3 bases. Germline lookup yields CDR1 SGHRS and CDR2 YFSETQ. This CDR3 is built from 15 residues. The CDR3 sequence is CASSFSLADTGELFF. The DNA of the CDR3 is TGCGCCAGCAGCTTCTCACTAGCGGACACCGGGGAGCTGTTTTTT.

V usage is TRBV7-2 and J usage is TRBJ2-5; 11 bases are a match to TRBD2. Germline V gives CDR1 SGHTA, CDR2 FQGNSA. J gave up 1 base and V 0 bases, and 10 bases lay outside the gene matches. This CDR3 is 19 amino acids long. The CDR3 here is CASSLAPPATSGVQETQYF. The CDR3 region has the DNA TGTGCCAGCAGCTTAGCCCCCCCGGCGACTAGCGGGGTCCAAGAGACCCAGTACTTC.

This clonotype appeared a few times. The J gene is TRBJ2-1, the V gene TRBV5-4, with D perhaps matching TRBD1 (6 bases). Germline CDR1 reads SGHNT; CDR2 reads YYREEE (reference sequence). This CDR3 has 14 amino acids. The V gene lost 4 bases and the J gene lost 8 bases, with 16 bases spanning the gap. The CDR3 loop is CASSVPRGAHEQFF. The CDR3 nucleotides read TGTGCCAGCAGCGTCCCCAGGGGCGCCCATGAGCAGTTCTTC.

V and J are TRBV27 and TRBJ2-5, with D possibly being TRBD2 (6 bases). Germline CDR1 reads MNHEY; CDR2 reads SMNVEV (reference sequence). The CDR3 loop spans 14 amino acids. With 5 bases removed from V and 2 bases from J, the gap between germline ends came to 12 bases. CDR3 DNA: TGTGCCAGCAGTAACCCCCGGGGGCAAGAGACCCAGTACTTC. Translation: CASSNPRGQETQYF.

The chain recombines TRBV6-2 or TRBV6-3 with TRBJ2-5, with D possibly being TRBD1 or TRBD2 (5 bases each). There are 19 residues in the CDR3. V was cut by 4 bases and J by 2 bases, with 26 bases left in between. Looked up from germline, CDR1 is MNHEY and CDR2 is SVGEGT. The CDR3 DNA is TGTGCCAGCAGTTCCTCGAGGGGTCGGCCAGGGAGACCTCAAGAGACCCAGTACTTC. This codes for CASSSSRGRPGRPQETQYF.

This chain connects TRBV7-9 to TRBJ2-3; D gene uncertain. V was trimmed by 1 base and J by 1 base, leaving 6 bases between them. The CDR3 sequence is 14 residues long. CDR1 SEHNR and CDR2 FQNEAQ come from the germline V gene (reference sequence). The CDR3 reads CASSLDQGTDTQYF. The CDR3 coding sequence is TGTGCCAGCAGCTTAGACCAGGGCACAGATACGCAGTATTTT. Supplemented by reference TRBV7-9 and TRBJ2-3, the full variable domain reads DTGVSQNPRHKITKRGQNVTFRCDPISEHNRLYWYRQTLGQGPEFLTYFQNEAQLEKSRLLSDRFSAERPKGSFSTLEIQRTEQGDSAMYLCASSLDQGTDTQYFGPGTRLTVL.

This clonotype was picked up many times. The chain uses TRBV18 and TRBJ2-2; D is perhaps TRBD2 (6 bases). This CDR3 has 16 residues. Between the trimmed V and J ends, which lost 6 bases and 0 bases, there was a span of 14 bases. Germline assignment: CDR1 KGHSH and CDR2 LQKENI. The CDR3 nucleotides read TGTGCCAGCTCCCATGATTTAGCGGCGAACACCGGGGAGCTGTTTTTT. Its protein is CASSHDLAANTGELFF. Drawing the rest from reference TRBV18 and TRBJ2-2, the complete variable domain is NAGVMQNPRHLVRRRGQEARLRCSPMKGHSHVYWYRQLPEEGLKFMVYLQKENIIDESGMPKERFSAEFPKEGPSILRIQQVVRGDSAAYFCASSHDLAANTGELFFGEGSRLTVL.

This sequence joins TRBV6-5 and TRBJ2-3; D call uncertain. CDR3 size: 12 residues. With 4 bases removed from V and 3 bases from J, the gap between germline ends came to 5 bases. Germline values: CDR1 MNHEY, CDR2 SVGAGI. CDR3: CASSSQTDTQYF. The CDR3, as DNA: TGTGCCAGCAGTTCACAGACAGATACGCAGTATTTT.